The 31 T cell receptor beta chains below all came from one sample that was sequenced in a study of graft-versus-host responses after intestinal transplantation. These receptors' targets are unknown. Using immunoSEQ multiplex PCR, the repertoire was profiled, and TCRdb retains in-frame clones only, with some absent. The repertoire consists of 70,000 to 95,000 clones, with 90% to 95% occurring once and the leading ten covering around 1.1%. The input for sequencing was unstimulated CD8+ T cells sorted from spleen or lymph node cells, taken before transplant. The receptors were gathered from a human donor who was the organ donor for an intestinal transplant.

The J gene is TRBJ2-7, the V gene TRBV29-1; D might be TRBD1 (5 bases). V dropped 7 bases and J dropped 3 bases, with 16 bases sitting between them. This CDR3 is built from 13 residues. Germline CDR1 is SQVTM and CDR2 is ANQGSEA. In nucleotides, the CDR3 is TGCAGCGCCGCTGGGCAGGGAAGCTACGAGCAGTACTTC. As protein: CSAAGQGSYEQYF.

CDR3 residues: CASSIVGANVLTF. As DNA, the CDR3 is TGTGCCAGCAGTATCGTCGGGGCCAACGTCCTGACTTTC. The chain recombines TRBV27 with TRBJ2-6; D not resolved. V was clipped by 5 bases and J by 4 bases, with 6 bases between them. CDR1 MNHEY and CDR2 SMNVEV come from the germline V gene (reference sequence). This CDR3 region has 13 residues.

The CDR3 spells CAISGQGPSYEQYF. Here the CDR3 DNA reads TGTGCCATCAGTGGCCAGGGCCCCTCCTACGAGCAGTACTTC. The chain links TRBV10-3 to TRBJ2-7; weak D call: TRBD1 (5 bases). This CDR3 region has 14 residues. Germline V lookup: CDR1 ENHRY, CDR2 SYGVKD. V was shortened by 4 bases and J by 0 bases, with 10 bases between the two germline ends.

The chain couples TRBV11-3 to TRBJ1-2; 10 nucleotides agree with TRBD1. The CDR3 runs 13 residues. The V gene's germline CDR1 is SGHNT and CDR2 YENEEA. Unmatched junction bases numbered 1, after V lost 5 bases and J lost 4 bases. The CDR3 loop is CASSGQGGYGYTF. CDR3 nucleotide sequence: TGTGCCAGCAGCGGACAGGGGGGCTATGGCTACACCTTC. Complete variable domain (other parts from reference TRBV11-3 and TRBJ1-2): EAGVVQSPRYKIIEKKQPVAFWCNPISGHNTLYWYLQNLGQGPELLIRYENEEAVDDSQLPKDRFSAERLKGVDSTLKIQPAELGDSAVYLCASSGQGGYGYTFGSGTRLTVV.

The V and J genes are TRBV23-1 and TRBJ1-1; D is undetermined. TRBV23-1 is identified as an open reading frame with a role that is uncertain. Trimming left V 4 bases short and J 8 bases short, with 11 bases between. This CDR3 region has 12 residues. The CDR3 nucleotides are TGCGCCAGCAGTCCGGGAGGCTCGGAAGCTTTCTTT. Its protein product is CASSPGGSEAFF.

CDR3: CASSYSEGTIYEQYF. The CDR3 nucleotides are TGTGCCAGCAGTTACTCGGAGGGAACCATCTACGAGCAGTACTTC. The J gene is TRBJ2-7, the V gene TRBV6-5, with D maybe TRBD2 (6 bases). The V end was cut by 0 bases, the J end by 3 bases, with 12 bases between. CDR3 length equals 15 residues. The germline V gene encodes CDR1 MNHEY and CDR2 SVGAGI.

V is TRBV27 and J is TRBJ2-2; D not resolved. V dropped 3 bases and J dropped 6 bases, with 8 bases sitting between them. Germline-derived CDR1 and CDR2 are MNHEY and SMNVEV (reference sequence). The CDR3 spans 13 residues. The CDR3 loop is CASSFVLSGELFF. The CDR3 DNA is TGTGCCAGCAGTTTCGTGTTATCCGGGGAGCTGTTTTTT.

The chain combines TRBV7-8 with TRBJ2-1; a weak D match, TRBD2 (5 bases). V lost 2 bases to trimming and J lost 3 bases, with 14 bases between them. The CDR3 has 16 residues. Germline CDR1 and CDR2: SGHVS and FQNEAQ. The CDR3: CASSLSWENHYNEQFF. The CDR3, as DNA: TGTGCCAGCAGCTTATCTTGGGAGAATCACTACAATGAGCAGTTCTTC.

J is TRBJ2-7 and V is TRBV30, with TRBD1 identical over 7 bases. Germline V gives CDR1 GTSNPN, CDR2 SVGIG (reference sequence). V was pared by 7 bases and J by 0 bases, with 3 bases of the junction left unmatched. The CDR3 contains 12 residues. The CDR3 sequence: CAFDRDSYEQYF. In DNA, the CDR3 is TGTGCCTTCGACAGGGACTCCTACGAGCAGTACTTC.

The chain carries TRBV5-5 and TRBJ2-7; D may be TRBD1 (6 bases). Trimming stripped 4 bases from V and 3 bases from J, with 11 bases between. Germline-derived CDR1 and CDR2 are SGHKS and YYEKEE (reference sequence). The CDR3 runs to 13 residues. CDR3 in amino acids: CASSHWGRYEQYF. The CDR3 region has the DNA TGTGCCAGCAGCCATTGGGGGCGCTACGAGCAGTACTTC.

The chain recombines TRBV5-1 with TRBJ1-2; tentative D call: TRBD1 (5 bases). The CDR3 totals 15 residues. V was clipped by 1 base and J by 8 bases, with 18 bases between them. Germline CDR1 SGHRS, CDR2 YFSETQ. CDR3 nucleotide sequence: TGCGCCAGCAGCTTGCTGCCGCTGCAGGGTAGGGGCTACACCTTC. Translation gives CASSLLPLQGRGYTF.

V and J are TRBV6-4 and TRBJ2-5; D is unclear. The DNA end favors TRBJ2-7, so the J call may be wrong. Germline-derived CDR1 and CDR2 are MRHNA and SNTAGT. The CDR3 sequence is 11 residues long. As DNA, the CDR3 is TGTGCCAGCAAAACCTCGTGCGAGCAGTACTTC. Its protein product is CASKTSCEQYF.

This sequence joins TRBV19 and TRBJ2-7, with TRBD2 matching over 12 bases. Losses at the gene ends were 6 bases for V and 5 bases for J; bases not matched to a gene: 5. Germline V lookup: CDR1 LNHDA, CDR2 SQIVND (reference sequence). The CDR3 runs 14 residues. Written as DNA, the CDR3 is TGTGCCAGTAGCCTAGCGGGAGGGACCCACGAGCAGTACTTC. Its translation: CASSLAGGTHEQYF.

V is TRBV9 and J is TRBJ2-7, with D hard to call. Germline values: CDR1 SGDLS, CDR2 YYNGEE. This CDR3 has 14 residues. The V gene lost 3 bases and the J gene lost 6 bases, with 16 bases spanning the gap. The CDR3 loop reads CASSAGVSTPEQYF. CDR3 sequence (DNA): TGTGCCAGCAGCGCGGGTGTTTCGACCCCCGAGCAGTACTTC.

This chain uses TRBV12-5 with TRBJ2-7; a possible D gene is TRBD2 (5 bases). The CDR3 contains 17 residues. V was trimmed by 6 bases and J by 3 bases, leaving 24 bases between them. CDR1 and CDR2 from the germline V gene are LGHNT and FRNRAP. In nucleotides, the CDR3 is TGTGCTAGTGGCGGACTTATGGAGGAGGACGGGGACTACGAGCAGTACTTC. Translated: CASGGLMEEDGDYEQYF.

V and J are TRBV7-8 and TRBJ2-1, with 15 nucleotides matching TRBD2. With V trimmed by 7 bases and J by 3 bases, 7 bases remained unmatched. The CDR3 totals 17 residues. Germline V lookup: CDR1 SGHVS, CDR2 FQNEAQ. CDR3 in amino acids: CASTAGLAGGHYNEQFF. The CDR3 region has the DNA TGTGCCAGCACCGCTGGACTAGCGGGAGGGCACTACAATGAGCAGTTCTTC.

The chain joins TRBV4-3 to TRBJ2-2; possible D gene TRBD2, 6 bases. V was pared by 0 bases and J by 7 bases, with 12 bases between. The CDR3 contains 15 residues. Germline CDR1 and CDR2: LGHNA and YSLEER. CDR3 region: CASSQDNGRDGELFF. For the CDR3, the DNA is TGCGCCAGCAGCCAAGACAACGGGAGAGACGGGGAGCTGTTTTTT.

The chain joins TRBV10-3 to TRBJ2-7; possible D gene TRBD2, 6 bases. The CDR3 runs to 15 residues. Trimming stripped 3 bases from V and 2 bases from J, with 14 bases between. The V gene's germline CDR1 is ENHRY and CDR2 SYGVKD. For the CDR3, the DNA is TGTGCCATCAGTGATCCGGCGGAGGGCCCCTACGAGCAGTACTTC. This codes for CAISDPAEGPYEQYF.

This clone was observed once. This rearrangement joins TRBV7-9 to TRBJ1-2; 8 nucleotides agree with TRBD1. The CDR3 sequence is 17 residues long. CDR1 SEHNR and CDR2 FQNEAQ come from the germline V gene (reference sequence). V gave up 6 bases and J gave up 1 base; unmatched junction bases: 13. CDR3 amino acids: CASRLLRGTGRNYGYTF. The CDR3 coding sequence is TGTGCCAGCAGGCTACTACGCGGGACAGGACGTAACTATGGCTACACCTTC. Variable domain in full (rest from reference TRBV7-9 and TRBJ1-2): DTGVSQNPRHKITKRGQNVTFRCDPISEHNRLYWYRQTLGQGPEFLTYFQNEAQLEKSRLLSDRFSAERPKGSFSTLEIQRTEQGDSAMYLCASRLLRGTGRNYGYTFGSGTRLTVV.

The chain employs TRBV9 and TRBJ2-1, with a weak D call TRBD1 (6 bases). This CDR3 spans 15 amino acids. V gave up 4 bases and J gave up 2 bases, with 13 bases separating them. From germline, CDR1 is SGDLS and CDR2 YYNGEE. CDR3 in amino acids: CASSSQGGAYNEQFF. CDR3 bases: TGTGCCAGCAGCTCACAGGGCGGTGCCTACAATGAGCAGTTCTTC.

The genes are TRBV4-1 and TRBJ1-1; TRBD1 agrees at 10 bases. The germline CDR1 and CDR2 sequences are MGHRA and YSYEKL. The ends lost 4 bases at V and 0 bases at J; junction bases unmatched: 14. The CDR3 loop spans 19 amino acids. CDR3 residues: CASSRASGTGASMNTEAFF. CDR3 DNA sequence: TGCGCCAGCAGCCGCGCTTCCGGGACAGGGGCGAGCATGAACACTGAAGCTTTCTTT.

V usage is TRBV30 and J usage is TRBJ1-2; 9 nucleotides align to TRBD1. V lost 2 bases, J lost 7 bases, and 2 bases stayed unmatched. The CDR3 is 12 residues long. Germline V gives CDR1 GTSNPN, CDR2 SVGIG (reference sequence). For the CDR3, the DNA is TGTGCCTGGAGTCCGACAGGGGGTGGCTACACCTTC. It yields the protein CAWSPTGGGYTF.

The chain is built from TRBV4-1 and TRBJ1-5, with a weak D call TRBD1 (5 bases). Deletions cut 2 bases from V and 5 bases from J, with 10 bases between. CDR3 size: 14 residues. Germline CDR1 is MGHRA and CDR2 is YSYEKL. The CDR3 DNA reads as TGCGCCAGCAGCCAAAAGACAGTCGATCAGCCCCAGCATTTT. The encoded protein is CASSQKTVDQPQHF.

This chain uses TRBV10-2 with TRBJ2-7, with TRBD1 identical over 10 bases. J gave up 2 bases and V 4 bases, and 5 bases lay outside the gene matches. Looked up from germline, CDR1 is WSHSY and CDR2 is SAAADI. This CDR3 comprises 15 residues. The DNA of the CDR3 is TGCGCCAGCAGTGGTGATGGGACAGGGGCCTACGAGCAGTACTTC. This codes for CASSGDGTGAYEQYF.

The CDR3 sequence is CASSYSRDSHTGELFF. The DNA of the CDR3 is TGTGCCAGCAGTTACTCGCGCGATTCGCACACCGGGGAGCTGTTTTTT. The V and J genes are TRBV6-5 and TRBJ2-2; D is undetermined. V dropped 0 bases and J dropped 3 bases, with 11 bases sitting between them. Per germline, CDR1 MNHEY and CDR2 SVGAGI. The CDR3 is 16 residues long.

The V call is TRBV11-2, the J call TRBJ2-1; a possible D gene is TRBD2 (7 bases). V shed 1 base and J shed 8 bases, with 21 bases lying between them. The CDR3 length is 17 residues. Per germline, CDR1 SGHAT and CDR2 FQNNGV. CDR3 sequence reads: CASSLAVAAGAGDEQFF. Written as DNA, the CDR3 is TGTGCCAGCAGCTTAGCGGTCGCGGCGGGGGCCGGGGATGAGCAGTTCTTC. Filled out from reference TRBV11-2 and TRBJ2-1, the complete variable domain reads EAGVAQSPRYKIIEKRQSVAFWCNPISGHATLYWYQQILGQGPKLLIQFQNNGVVDDSQLPKDRFSAERLKGVDSTLKIQPAKLEDSAVYLCASSLAVAAGAGDEQFFGPGTRLTVL.

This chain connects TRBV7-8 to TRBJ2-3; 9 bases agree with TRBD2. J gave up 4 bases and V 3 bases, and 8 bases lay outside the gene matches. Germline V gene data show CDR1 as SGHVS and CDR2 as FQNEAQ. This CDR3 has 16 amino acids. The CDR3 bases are TGTGCCAGCAGCTTGGACGAGCGGGGGGTCGCAGATACGCAGTATTTT. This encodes CASSLDERGVADTQYF.

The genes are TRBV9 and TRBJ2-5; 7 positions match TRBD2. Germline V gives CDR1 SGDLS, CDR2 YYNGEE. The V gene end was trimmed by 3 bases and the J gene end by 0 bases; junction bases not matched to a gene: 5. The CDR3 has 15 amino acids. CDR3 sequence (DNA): TGTGCCAGCAGCGAGTATACTAGCGACCAAGAGACCCAGTACTTC. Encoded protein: CASSEYTSDQETQYF.

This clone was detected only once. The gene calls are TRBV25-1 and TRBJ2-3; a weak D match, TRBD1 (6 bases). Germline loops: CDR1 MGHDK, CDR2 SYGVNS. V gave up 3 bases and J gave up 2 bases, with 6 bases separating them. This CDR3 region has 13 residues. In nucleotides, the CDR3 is TGTGCCAGCAGTGAGGGACACACAGATACGCAGTATTTT. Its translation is CASSEGHTDTQYF.

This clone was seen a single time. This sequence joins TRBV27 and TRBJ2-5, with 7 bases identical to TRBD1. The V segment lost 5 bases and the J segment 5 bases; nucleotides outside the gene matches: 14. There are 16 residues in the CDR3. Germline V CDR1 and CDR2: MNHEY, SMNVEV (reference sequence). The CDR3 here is CASSTRQGSSAETQYF. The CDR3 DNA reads TGTGCCAGCAGTACCCGACAGGGATCCTCAGCGGAGACCCAGTACTTC.

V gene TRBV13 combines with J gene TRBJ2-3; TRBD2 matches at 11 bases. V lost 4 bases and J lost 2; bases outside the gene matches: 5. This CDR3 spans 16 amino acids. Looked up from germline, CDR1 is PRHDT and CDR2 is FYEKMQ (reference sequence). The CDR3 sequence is CASSCRTSGHTDTQYF. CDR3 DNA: TGTGCCAGCAGCTGCAGGACTAGCGGGCACACAGATACGCAGTATTTT.